A selection of T cell receptor beta chains follows, all from one sample in a study of T cell responses to AZD1222 COVID-19 vaccine. TCRdb's copy holds only in-frame clones and misses some; the assay was immunoSEQ multiplex PCR. This sample carries 150,000 or so clones, about nine tenths of them seen once, and the ten largest clones take roughly a tenth. This material consisted of peripheral blood, taken 28 days after the second AZD1222 dose. Every receptor here comes from an adult who received the AZD1222 COVID-19 vaccine. Each CDR3 is given with its conserved first and last residue. Each record gives: D gene, V gene, clone size, J gene, CDR3 protein, CDR3 DNA. D genes are given only for firm matches. The size entry is marked missing in some rows and otherwise reads once, few, many or a size class.

-	TRBV7-2	-	TRBJ1-5	CASSLQGGLNQPQHF	TGTGCCAGCAGCCTACAGGGTGGCCTAAATCAGCCCCAGCATTTT
-	TRBV3-1/TRBV3-2	-	TRBJ1-5	CASSLTGGSNQPQHF	TGTGCCAGCAGCCTCACGGGGGGGAGCAATCAGCCCCAGCATTTT
TRBD1	TRBV5-4	-	TRBJ1-1	CASSTGGEGFYRAIEAFF	TGTGCCAGCAGCACAGGGGGTGAGGGGTTTTATAGGGCGATTGAAGCTTTCTTT
-	TRBV4-1	once	TRBJ1-2	CASSPQGLYYGYTF	TGCGCCAGCAGCCCACAGGGTTTATACTATGGCTACACCTTC
-	TRBV6-5	-	TRBJ1-4	CASRGTGRNEKLFF	TGTGCCAGCAGAGGTACAGGGAGGAATGAAAAACTGTTTTTT
TRBD1	TRBV28	-	TRBJ1-2	CASRQGANYGYTF	TGTGCCAGCAGACAGGGGGCCAACTATGGCTACACCTTC
-	TRBV7-2	-	TRBJ2-1	CASSPEKGNEQFF	TGTGCCAGCAGCCCTGAGAAGGGCAATGAGCAGTTCTTC
-	TRBV28	-	TRBJ2-5	CASRNAGGKETQYF	TGTGCCAGCAGGAATGCGGGCGGGAAAGAGACCCAGTACTTC
TRBD1	TRBV6-2/TRBV6-3	once	TRBJ1-2	CASSPTISTGGRGYTF	TGTGCCAGCAGCCCCACCATATCGACAGGGGGCAGAGGCTACACCTTC
TRBD1	TRBV4-3	few	TRBJ2-4	CASSQGQGRENIQYF	TGCGCCAGCAGCCAGGGACAGGGGCGGGAAAACATTCAGTACTTC
TRBD1	TRBV28	-	TRBJ1-1	CASREAGGYTEAFF	TGTGCCAGCAGGGAGGCAGGGGGCTACACTGAAGCTTTCTTT
-	TRBV6-6	few	TRBJ1-4	CASSYSAASTNEKLFF	TGTGCCAGCAGTTACTCGGCGGCATCAACTAATGAAAAACTGTTTTTT
TRBD1	TRBV7-3	-	TRBJ1-1	CASSLLPDPGGAFF	TGTGCCAGCAGCTTGCTCCCGGACCCAGGGGGAGCTTTCTTT
TRBD1	TRBV7-2	-	TRBJ1-5	CASSSGTGNQPQHF	TGTGCCAGCAGCTCAGGGACAGGGAATCAGCCCCAGCATTTT
-	TRBV6-2/TRBV6-3	-	TRBJ1-6	CASSLRGGRNSPLHF	TGTGCCAGCAGCCTCCGTGGGGGGAGAAATTCACCCCTCCACTTT
-	TRBV4-2	-	TRBJ1-2	CASSQEGQGRYGYTF	TGTGCCAGCAGCCAAGAAGGGCAGGGGCGCTATGGCTACACCTTC
TRBD2	TRBV5-4	-	TRBJ2-3	CASSLGTSGRAYGTDTQYF	TGTGCCAGCAGCCTTGGGACTAGCGGGAGGGCCTACGGCACAGATACGCAGTATTTT
-	TRBV12-5	-	TRBJ2-1	CASGEDDYNEQFF	TGTGCTAGTGGAGAAGACGACTACAATGAGCAGTTCTTC
-	TRBV6-4	-	TRBJ1-5	CASSADRPSNQPQHF	TGTGCCAGCAGTGCGGACAGACCTAGCAATCAGCCCCAGCATTTT
-	TRBV11-3	-	TRBJ2-2	CAGSRVSTGELFF	TGTGCCGGGTCTCGAGTTAGCACCGGGGAGCTGTTTTTT
-	TRBV7-8	-	TRBJ1-1	CASRTQGNTEAFF	TGTGCCAGCAGGACACAGGGAAACACTGAAGCTTTCTTT
-	TRBV3-1/TRBV3-2	once	TRBJ1-2	CASSLGAGYGYTF	TGTGCCAGCAGCCTCGGCGCTGGCTATGGCTACACCTTC
TRBD1	TRBV9	-	TRBJ2-7	CASSLTPGGEQYF	TGTGCCAGCTCCTTAACGCCAGGGGGCGAGCAGTACTTC
TRBD1	TRBV4-3	-	TRBJ2-7	CASSQRQGYEQYF	TGCGCCAGCAGCCAGAGACAGGGCTACGAGCAGTACTTC
TRBD2	TRBV27	-	TRBJ2-1	CASRGLDRNEQFF	TGTGCCAGCCGCGGACTAGATCGAAATGAGCAGTTCTTC
-	TRBV9	-	TRBJ2-1	CASSVAGSFVEGSKQFF	TGTGCCAGCAGCGTAGCGGGGAGTTTTGTGGAGGGCAGCAAGCAGTTCTTC
TRBD2	TRBV28	-	TRBJ2-3	CASSPPRGGRAPLNTQYF	TGTGCCAGCAGTCCCCCGCGGGGCGGGAGGGCCCCACTAAATACGCAGTATTTT
-	TRBV5-6	-	TRBJ2-1	CASSLFDRPSGYEQFF	TGTGCCAGCAGCCTTTTTGACAGGCCATCTGGCTATGAGCAGTTCTTC
-	TRBV18	-	TRBJ2-3	CASSLTPDTQYF	TGTGCCAGCTCACTAACCCCAGATACGCAGTATTTT
TRBD2	TRBV5-4	-	TRBJ2-1	CASSFRGSGSRSYNEQFF	TGTGCCAGCAGCTTCCGGGGTAGCGGGAGTAGGTCCTACAATGAGCAGTTCTTC
TRBD2	TRBV6-2/TRBV6-3	once	TRBJ2-1	CASSFNPGTSGTGGFF	TGTGCCAGCAGTTTTAACCCGGGGACTAGCGGGACGGGAGGGTTCTTC
-	TRBV7-3	-	TRBJ2-3	CASSLIGNPTDTQYF	TGTGCCAGCAGCTTAATCGGGAACCCCACAGATACGCAGTATTTT
TRBD2	TRBV4-3	once	TRBJ2-7	CASSQAITSGRGEQYF	TGCGCCAGCAGCCAAGCCATCACTAGCGGGAGAGGCGAGCAGTACTTC
-	TRBV18	-	TRBJ2-3	CASSPGGTDTQYF	TGTGCCAGCTCACCAGGTGGCACAGATACGCAGTATTTT
TRBD2	TRBV19	-	TRBJ2-1	CASSMGLAGGRDEQFF	TGTGCCAGTAGTATGGGACTAGCGGGAGGCCGGGATGAGCAGTTCTTC
-	TRBV3-1/TRBV3-2	-	TRBJ1-6	CASSQGPYNSPLHF	TGTGCCAGCAGCCAAGGACCATATAATTCACCCCTCCACTTT
TRBD2	TRBV27	-	TRBJ2-2	CASSSTSGLANTGELFF	TGTGCCAGCAGCTCGACTAGCGGGCTAGCGAACACCGGGGAGCTGTTTTTT
-	TRBV28	-	TRBJ2-1	CASSLNNEQFF	TGTGCCAGCAGCCTAAACAATGAGCAGTTCTTC
-	TRBV24-1	-	TRBJ2-3	CATSDFRGTTDTQYF	TGTGCCACCAGTGATTTCAGGGGAACCACAGATACGCAGTATTTT
-	TRBV4-2	-	TRBJ1-2	CASSQDRGGYYGYTF	TGTGCCAGCAGCCAAGATAGGGGGGGCTACTATGGCTACACCTTC
-	TRBV11-2	-	TRBJ1-1	CASSSLQGNTEAFF	TGTGCCAGCAGCTCGCTACAGGGGAACACTGAAGCTTTCTTT
-	TRBV30	-	TRBJ1-4	CAWSTKTGLGEKLFF	TGTGCCTGGAGTACTAAAACGGGTCTTGGGGAAAAACTGTTTTTT
-	TRBV5-1	-	TRBJ1-4	CASSFTPWGDEKLFF	TGCGCCAGCAGCTTCACCCCTTGGGGGGATGAAAAACTGTTTTTT
-	TRBV5-5	-	TRBJ1-3	CASSLFLAGPSLSGNTIYF	TGTGCCAGCAGCCTCTTTTTGGCAGGGCCGTCCCTCTCTGGAAACACCATATATTTT
-	TRBV4-3	-	TRBJ1-5	CASSQSGDPGQPQHF	TGCGCCAGCAGCCAAAGTGGAGATCCGGGCCAGCCCCAGCATTTT
TRBD2	TRBV6-5	-	TRBJ2-7	CASSSPSSGGGYEQYF	TGTGCCAGCAGTTCCCCCTCTAGCGGGGGGGGCTACGAGCAGTACTTC
TRBD1	TRBV7-2	-	TRBJ1-2	CASSVDRGNYGYTF	TGTGCCAGCAGCGTCGACAGGGGGAACTATGGCTACACCTTC
-	TRBV7-8	-	TRBJ1-2	CASSLPPYGYTF	TGTGCCAGCAGCTTACCCCCCTATGGCTACACCTTC
TRBD2	TRBV7-3	-	TRBJ2-2	CASSLGREEAGELFF	TGTGCCAGCAGCTTAGGGCGGGAGGAGGCCGGGGAGCTGTTTTTT
TRBD1	TRBV28	-	TRBJ1-5	CASTTVQGAGYQPQHF	TGTGCCAGCACCACCGTGCAGGGGGCCGGTTACCAGCCCCAGCATTTT
-	TRBV30	-	TRBJ2-5	CAWNDQETQYF	TGTGCCTGGAATGACCAAGAGACCCAGTACTTC
-	TRBV9	-	TRBJ1-1	CASSVIDRNTEAFF	TGTGCCAGCAGCGTGATAGACAGGAACACTGAAGCTTTCTTT
-	TRBV21-1	-	TRBJ1-2	CASSTPAGYRAGYGYTF	TGTGCCAGCAGCACCCCGGCCGGGTACAGGGCGGGCTATGGCTACACCTTC
-	TRBV15	many	TRBJ2-2	CATSRGQASTGELFF	TGTGCCACCAGCAGAGGGCAGGCTAGCACCGGGGAGCTGTTTTTT
-	TRBV15	-	TRBJ1-1	CATVSTLNRAQSQEAFF	TGTGCCACCGTATCCACCCTAAACCGGGCCCAGTCGCAGGAAGCTTTCTTT
-	TRBV5-6	-	TRBJ1-1	CASSSNLGVNTEAFF	TGTGCCAGCAGCTCTAACCTGGGGGTGAACACTGAAGCTTTCTTT
-	TRBV11-2	-	TRBJ2-3	CASSLDSNTDTQYF	TGTGCCAGCAGCTTAGACTCCAACACAGATACGCAGTATTTT
-	TRBV7-9	-	TRBJ2-5	CASSPSGDQPYF	TGTGCCAGCAGCCCCTCGGGGGACCAGCCTTACTTC